This T cell receptor (beta chain) was found in a study of early T cells in non-severe SARS-CoV-2 infection. MiXCR, applied by TCRdb to the 5' RACE reads, yields one record per CDR3 protein. Among roughly 80,000 distinct CDR3 sequences listed, 8.5% to 10% were seen once. The J segment lost 7 bases and the V segment lost 3 bases, leaving 7 bases of the junction unmatched. CDR1 is SGHKS, CDR2 YYEKEE, per germline (reference sequence). The CDR3 is made up of 15 amino acids. This clonotype was recorded at least ten times. The J gene is TRBJ2-2, the V gene TRBV5-5; 9 bases match TRBD1. This receptor was taken from an adult who was a healthcare worker with PCR-confirmed SARS-CoV-2 infection or an uninfected control (not recorded which). Sequencing was carried out using whole blood. For the CDR3, the DNA is TGTGCCAGCAGCTCCGGGACAGGGTTGGTCGGGGAGCTGTTTTTT. Its protein is CASSSGTGLVGELFF.